This T cell receptor (beta chain) was observed in a study of OX40 agonist ivuxolimab in advanced cancers. Study-level background: Patients in the trial were receiving intravenous ivuxolimab every 2 weeks, at doses of 0.01 to 10 mg/kg.

Notes on the study in general: Antigens targeted by the expanded peripheral T cells were not determined.

Autoimmune disease history or systemic immunosuppression led to patient exclusion. To note about this clone: Its matching antigen is unknown.

Repertoires were generated with immunoSEQ multiplex PCR, while TCRdb's copy carries only in-frame clones and drops some. The table lists roughly 80,000 clones, around 83% of them singletons. The CDR3 is 13 residues long. Trimming pared 6 bases from V and 5 bases from J, leaving 13 bases between. CDR1 MDHEN and CDR2 SYDVKM come from the germline V gene. The input for sequencing was CD4+ or CD8+ T cells sorted from blood, taken in a trial of the OX40 agonist ivuxolimab. This receptor was taken from an adult with an advanced solid tumor such as melanoma, head and neck, liver or kidney cancer. The chain links TRBV28 to TRBJ1-1, with D possibly TRBD1 on 5 matching bases. CDR3 sequence reads: CASSRGFGTEAFF. The CDR3 DNA reads TGTGCCAGCAGCCGGGGGTTCGGAACTGAAGCTTTCTTT.